A selection of T cell receptor beta chains follows, all from one sample in a study of T-cell memory formation after mild COVID-19. TCRdb redid the calling of the 5' RACE reads with MiXCR, one entry per CDR3 protein. The sample has around 310,000 distinct CDR3 sequences, 20% to 25% seen once. The sample was PBMCs or a T cell subset sorted from them (not recorded which). These receptors all stem from a man aged 18-30 years who had mild COVID-19 (a few samples of this study predate the infection). Cell type and time point are not known. Each CDR3 is given with its conserved first and last residue. A D gene is named only where the DNA matches it firmly. Part of the rows lack a size; the others show once, few, many or a class for expanded clones.

TRBJ2-7	TRBV7-8	few	TRBD2	CASSLLAGETYEQYF	TGTGCCAGCAGCTTACTCGCGGGGGAGACATACGAGCAGTACTTC
TRBJ2-1	TRBV12-3/TRBV12-4	few	.	CASNGQGVRNEQFF	TGTGCCAGCAACGGACAAGGGGTTCGCAATGAGCAGTTCTTC
TRBJ2-1	TRBV5-1	.	TRBD1	CASSPFGQEAPGEQFF	TGCGCCAGCAGCCCATTCGGACAGGAGGCCCCCGGTGAGCAGTTCTTC
TRBJ2-7	TRBV10-3	.	TRBD2	CAISDSSGARFEQYF	TGTGCCATCAGTGATTCTAGCGGGGCCAGATTCGAGCAGTACTTC
TRBJ1-1	TRBV19	few	TRBD1	CATRGDRVTFEAFF	TGTGCCACTCGGGGGGACAGGGTCACTTTTGAAGCTTTCTTT
TRBJ1-5	TRBV12-3/TRBV12-4	.	.	CASSGTTGSNQPQHF	TGTGCCAGCAGTGGGACCACAGGGAGCAATCAGCCACAGCATTTT
TRBJ2-2	TRBV29-1	few	.	CSVRGADTTGELFF	TGCAGCGTTCGCGGGGCCGATACCACCGGGGAGCTGTTTTTT
TRBJ2-5	TRBV7-8	few	.	CASSLVASFPQETQYF	TGTGCCAGCAGCTTAGTGGCTAGCTTCCCTCAAGAGACCCAGTACTTC
TRBJ2-3	TRBV5-1	.	.	CASRLEASGTTDTQYF	TGCGCCAGCAGATTGGAGGCGTCAGGGACCACAGATACGCAGTATTTT
TRBJ1-5	TRBV28	once	.	CASSLNTHQPQHF	TGTGCCAGCAGTTTGAACACTCATCAGCCCCAGCATTTT
TRBJ1-6	TRBV4-1	.	TRBD1	CASSRFIGTENSPLHF	TGCGCCAGCAGCCGGTTTATAGGGACAGAGAATTCACCCCTCCACTTT
TRBJ2-3	TRBV12-5	few	.	CAIPADSTDTQYF	TGTGCCATTCCGGCAGACAGCACAGATACGCAGTATTTT
TRBJ1-3	TRBV12-3/TRBV12-4	few	TRBD1	CASSLQGQNSGNTIYF	TGTGCCAGCAGTTTACAGGGACAGAACTCTGGAAACACCATATATTTT
TRBJ2-2	TRBV6-5	.	.	CASSYQGHTGELFF	TGTGCCAGCAGTTATCAGGGCCACACCGGGGAGCTGTTTTTT
TRBJ1-1	TRBV4-1	few	.	CASSQEGTSPEAFF	TGCGCCAGCAGCCAAGAAGGGACATCGCCTGAAGCTTTCTTT
TRBJ1-1	TRBV7-9	many	.	CASSLFGGTEAFF	TGTGCCAGCAGCCTCTTTGGGGGCACTGAAGCTTTCTTT
TRBJ2-3	TRBV5-1	many	TRBD2	CASSFSGGAGADTQYF	TGCGCCAGCAGCTTTAGCGGGGGGGCCGGCGCAGATACGCAGTATTTT
TRBJ2-3	TRBV18	.	.	CASSPTRGPDTQYF	TGTGCCAGCTCACCAACGCGGGGACCAGATACGCAGTATTTT
TRBJ1-1	TRBV7-2	.	.	CASSQGPLNTEAFF	TGTGCCAGCAGCCAAGGACCGCTGAACACTGAAGCTTTCTTT
TRBJ1-2	TRBV29-1	once	.	CSAGVNLAVTDGYTF	TGCAGCGCGGGGGTGAACTTGGCGGTAACGGATGGCTACACCTTC
TRBJ1-3	TRBV5-1	few	.	CASSWDGNTIYF	TGCGCCAGCAGCTGGGACGGGAACACCATATATTTT
TRBJ2-7	TRBV12-3/TRBV12-4	few	.	CASSYKGTYEQYF	TGTGCCAGCAGTTATAAGGGAACCTACGAGCAGTACTTC
TRBJ1-6	TRBV20-1	.	.	CSAGWGSGNSPLHF	TGCAGTGCCGGGTGGGGCTCTGGTAATTCACCCCTCCACTTT
TRBJ2-7	TRBV12-3/TRBV12-4	few	.	CASSLARWEQYF	TGTGCCAGCAGTTTAGCGCGGTGGGAGCAGTACTTC
TRBJ2-3	TRBV7-9	.	.	CASTLQGSTDTQYF	TGTGCCAGCACCCTACAGGGCTCCACAGATACGCAGTATTTT
TRBJ1-1	TRBV12-3/TRBV12-4	.	TRBD1	CASSLDTGGYTEAFF	TGTGCCAGCAGCTTAGACACAGGGGGTTACACTGAAGCTTTCTTT
TRBJ2-3	TRBV4-1	.	.	CASSQDPGEGTDTQYF	TGCGCCAGCAGCCAAGATCCCGGGGAGGGCACAGATACGCAGTATTTT
TRBJ2-3	TRBV18	.	TRBD1	CASSPPVWDRANTDTQYF	TGTGCCAGCTCACCACCGGTATGGGACAGGGCCAACACAGATACGCAGTATTTT
TRBJ2-4	TRBV14	.	TRBD1	CASSPGTGSFWAKNIQYF	TGTGCCAGCAGCCCCGGGACAGGGAGTTTTTGGGCCAAAAACATTCAGTACTTC
TRBJ1-4	TRBV7-2	few	TRBD1	CASSPPGTGVGKLFF	TGTGCCAGCAGCCCCCCGGGGACAGGGGTGGGAAAACTGTTTTTT
TRBJ1-5	TRBV6-2/TRBV6-3	few	TRBD1	CASTDDRGYGNQPQHF	TGTGCCAGCACCGACGACAGGGGGTACGGGAATCAGCCCCAGCATTTT
TRBJ2-3	TRBV7-7	many	TRBD1	CASSLGQGASDTQYF	TGTGCTAGCAGCTTAGGTCAGGGGGCTTCAGATACGCAGTATTTT
TRBJ2-7	TRBV6-2/TRBV6-3	.	TRBD1	CATTLTGAFYEQYF	TGTGCCACCACCCTGACAGGGGCCTTCTACGAGCAGTACTTC
TRBJ1-5	TRBV4-2	.	TRBD1	CASSQTTGNSNQPQHF	TGTGCCAGCAGCCAGACGACAGGGAATAGCAATCAGCCCCAGCATTTT
TRBJ1-5	TRBV5-5	few	.	CASSLETSGGQHF	TGTGCCAGCAGCTTGGAGACGTCCGGGGGCCAGCATTTT
TRBJ1-2	TRBV10-3	few	.	CAINSGGAPGGYTF	TGTGCCATCAATTCGGGTGGCGCCCCCGGTGGCTACACCTTC
TRBJ2-3	TRBV7-3	few	.	CASSPTRADTQYF	TGTGCCAGCAGCCCCACCAGGGCAGATACGCAGTATTTT
TRBJ2-7	TRBV4-3	.	.	CASSPGGHYEQYF	TGCGCCAGCAGCCCAGGGGGGCACTACGAGCAGTACTTC
TRBJ2-1	TRBV7-3	few	.	CASSFEGTNEQFF	TGTGCCAGCAGCTTCGAGGGTACCAATGAGCAGTTCTTC
TRBJ2-2	TRBV6-1	few	TRBD2	CASSDWLAGGLKAGELFF	TGTGCCAGCAGTGATTGGCTAGCGGGGGGATTAAAGGCCGGGGAGCTGTTTTTT
TRBJ1-1	TRBV19	.	.	CASRPRGSGSTEAFF	TGTGCCAGTAGACCTCGGGGCTCAGGGTCGACTGAAGCTTTCTTT
TRBJ2-4	TRBV20-1	.	.	CSARDLGGQSKNIQYF	TGCAGTGCTAGAGATCTCGGGGGCCAGTCCAAAAACATTCAGTACTTC
TRBJ2-1	TRBV10-3	.	.	CAISAAGPPYNEQFF	TGTGCCATCTCGGCGGCGGGCCCCCCCTACAATGAGCAGTTCTTC
TRBJ1-2	TRBV5-6	.	.	CASSLRVRVYGYTF	TGTGCCAGCAGCCTACGTGTCAGAGTCTATGGCTACACCTTC
TRBJ1-5	TRBV7-9	.	TRBD1	CASSPSGAGGRQPQHF	TGTGCCAGCAGCCCCTCGGGGGCAGGGGGCAGGCAGCCCCAGCATTTT
TRBJ1-5	TRBV7-9	.	.	CASSFEGGDQPQHF	TGTGCCAGCAGCTTCGAAGGGGGGGATCAGCCCCAGCATTTT
TRBJ1-5	TRBV12-3/TRBV12-4	many	TRBD1	CASSGTGGDQPQHF	TGTGCCAGCAGTGGCACAGGGGGCGATCAGCCCCAGCATTTT
TRBJ2-5	TRBV28	.	.	CASSLVRPLQETQYF	TGTGCCAGCAGTTTAGTCCGGCCACTCCAAGAGACCCAGTACTTC
TRBJ2-7	TRBV3-1	.	.	CASSPPGAGVSYEQYF	TGTGCCAGCAGCCCGCCAGGGGCCGGGGTCTCCTACGAGCAGTACTTC
TRBJ2-3	TRBV4-3	many	TRBD2	CASSRGTSGVLSTDTQYF	TGCGCCAGCAGCCGAGGGACTAGCGGGGTACTTAGCACAGATACGCAGTATTTT
TRBJ1-6	TRBV28	.	.	CASSLIGLGSPLHF	TGTGCCAGCAGTTTGATAGGGCTCGGTTCACCCCTCCACTTT